This T cell receptor beta chain was obtained from a study of blood T cell repertoires in COVID-19 (dated by TCRdb to between 2020 and 2021). Turning to the overall study: Samples from collaborators originated in the United States, Italy and Spain and spanned both the acute and convalescent phases of COVID-19. The prospective study material was composed of cDNA or gDNA derived from T cells, B-cell-depleted T cells, or PBMCs. Deeply sampled blood TCRbeta repertoires from subjects exposed to, actively infected with, or recovered from COVID-19 were included in the dataset. The repertoires were released in a freely available public database intended as a resource for research on the immune response to SARS-CoV-2. Samples were obtained from the ongoing ImmuneRACE study (first 160 participants) and from over a thousand subjects provided by 6 global collaborators. Sample metadata almost always included a de-identified subject ID, COVID-19 status, age in years and sex. Where HLA class I and class II types were available, the types were taken from metadata supplied by the sample provider, not from assay-based typing.

The table lists this clone with a count of one. The target of this receptor is not known. No base qualities exist here, and no much larger clone lies one base off it. TCRbeta CDR3 regions were amplified from genomic DNA by means of the immunoSEQ Assay, a bias-controlled multiplex PCR. In the paper's pipeline: The number of nucleated cells in each sample was estimated by amplification of reference gene primers within the assay. To quantify the absolute abundance of each unique TCRbeta CDR3 rearrangement, sequence reads were collapsed and filtered. For each sample, productive Simpson clonality was calculated by taking the square root of Simpson's diversity index across productive rearrangements. Entries here come from immuneACCESS through TCRdb and include only in-frame sequences with V and J called. Some clones fail to appear in such tables; in the studies checked, an unresolved V gene covers under half of the shortfall, and the cause of the remainder is unknown. The V and J calls and the clone size are those of that table, but D and trimming were determined from the DNA. Present in this sample are 200,000 or so clones, almost 80% of which were seen just once. 17% of the sample is in the top ten clones.

Each collaborating institution followed its own protocols to collect whole blood in K2EDTA tubes. Collaborator samples were shipped for TCRbeta analysis as frozen whole blood, isolated PBMCs, or DNA extracted from either sample type. There are 16 amino acids in the CDR3, from cysteine to phenylalanine inclusive. The kept DNA is CDR3 alone, 48 bases in frame from the first base. Trimming takes 0 bases from V and 8 bases from J, and the germline ends sit 16 bases apart. The germline V gene yields ENHRY for CDR1 and SYGVKD for CDR2. The study at large found these results: How much clinical and demographic metadata was included differed by source and by participant, and the metadata was provided uncurated.

Recombination linked TRBV10-3 to TRBJ2-2; the best D guess is TRBD1, with 5 bases matching. The source is a man aged 55 to 70 with active or convalescent COVID-19. The sample consisted of peripheral blood. The DNA reads TGTGCCATCAGTGAGTCGTGGACACGAGTGAGAGGGGAGCTGTTTTTT. Translated, this is CAISESWTRVRGELFF.